This entry is about one TCR beta chain. Its ends do not fully match the called genes, so a read error is possible. Germline lookup yields CDR1 PRHDT and CDR2 FYEKMQ (reference sequence). The CDR3 has 14 amino acids. The source of the sample is a study of tumor and adjacent non-tumor tissue in lung cancer. The wider study: Patients comprised 12 adenocarcinoma, a couple of squamous cell carcinoma and 1 small cell lung cancer.

Three rounds of nested PCR, following a modified ARM-PCR protocol, produced the TCRbeta library. One entry per CDR3 protein results from TCRdb running MiXCR on the multiplex PCR reads. The sample yields 75,000 to 95,000 distinct CDR3 sequences, more than 65% seen once. No cell sorting was done before RNA was extracted from the tissue. Distant lung tissue was collected more than 3 cm away from the tumor edge. The TCR comes from a woman aged 45-65 years with non-small cell lung cancer. The V and J genes are TRBV13 and TRBJ1-5, with a weak D call TRBD1 (5 bases). Sequencing was done on a sample of distant non-tumor lung tissue. The CDR3 is CASSLQGNNRPQHF. CDR3 DNA: TGTGCCAGCAGCTTACAGGGAAACAATCGGCCCCAACATTTT. The full variable domain, completed using reference TRBV13 and TRBJ1-5, is AAGVIQSPRHLIKEKRETATLKCYPIPRHDTVYWYQQGPGQDPQFLISFYEKMQSDKGSIPDRFSAQQFSDYHSELNMSSLELGDSALYFCASSLQGNNRPQHFGDGTRLSIL.